This T cell receptor beta chain was identified in a study of T cell repertoires in cytomegalovirus infection. On the study more broadly: It can be stated that public TCR beta signatures indicated CMV infection as well as a matching HLA type.

For this clonotype: Its antigen is not identified. This likely comes from a read error, as the CDR3 has no conserved phenylalanine or tryptophan at its end. The DNA is omitted, as the CDR3 cannot be located on it reliably, and the CDR3 follows TCRdb's listing.

Germline V CDR1 and CDR2: SGHTA, FQGNSA. The CDR3 sequence runs 18 residues, both termini included. Study outcomes and limitations: Of the TCR beta families, the public ones yielded a cumulative frequency that identified carriers of CMV plus the relevant HLA. The study found HLA-C-restricted CMV-specific TCR beta clonotypes dominating the ex vivo response.

TCRdb ran MiXCR on the reads and lists one entry per CDR3 protein. The repertoire consists of approximately 500,000 distinct CDR3 sequences, with 15% to 20% occurring once and the leading ten covering 20% to 30%. The clonotype was recovered from a human donor in good health (CMV status not recorded). Some clones in this sample may be carry-over from other donors' samples. The J gene is TRBJ2-1, the V gene TRBV7-2; the D call in the table, TRBD2, was not verified against the DNA. Sequencing was done on a sample of CD8+ T cells from PBMCs. The CDR3 here is CASSLGRASGVIYNEQLL.